The clone carrying this T cell receptor beta chain was counted only a few times. As yet, its antigen is unknown. The data stem from a study of T-cell memory formation after mild COVID-19. Overall study context: TCR clustering was largely donor specific. Study-wide results and caveats: What remained unconfirmed was the SARS-CoV-2 specificity of second-wave clones peaking on day 37. Pre-infection memory contained some responding clones, which suggested that cross-reactive memory had joined.

With 2 bases removed from V and 6 bases from J, the gap between germline ends came to 14 bases. The CDR3 sequence is 15 residues long. MiXCR, run by TCRdb on the 5' RACE reads, gives a single entry per CDR3 protein. In the table there are 180,000 or so distinct CDR3 sequences, about a sixth of which are singletons. The source is an adult woman who had mild COVID-19 (a few samples of this study predate the infection). Cell type and time point are not known. V usage is TRBV12-3 or TRBV12-4 and J usage is TRBJ2-1, with no clear D. Sequencing was carried out using PBMCs or a T cell subset sorted from them (not recorded which). CDR3 region: CASSLNGQIGNEQFF. As DNA, the CDR3 is TGTGCCAGCAGTTTAAACGGCCAAATCGGCAATGAGCAGTTCTTC.